The clone carrying this T cell receptor (beta chain) was counted between two and nine times. Its antigen is not identified. Library preparation for TCR beta used quantitative 5'-RACE with molecular barcodes. TCRdb called the 5' RACE reads again in MiXCR, with one record for every CDR3 protein. This table has 700,000 to 850,000 distinct CDR3 sequences, roughly 12% appearing once. V was clipped by 3 bases and J by 8 bases; unmatched bases: 12. Germline V CDR1 and CDR2: SGDLS, YYNGEE. This CDR3 region has 15 residues. The source of the sample is a study of CD8 T cells in ankylosing spondylitis. Overall study results and limits: Disease-linked clones proved CD8+ and comparatively uncommon in peripheral blood. Earlier authors reported some of these motif variants in reactive arthritis synovial fluid and blood. Apparently characteristic of ankylosing spondylitis blood was a TCR beta motif (about eight highly homologous variants).

The receptor's source is a male donor with ankylosing spondylitis. The sample taken for sequencing was blood, either unsorted or a sorted T cell fraction (not recorded which). The V call is TRBV9, the J call TRBJ1-2, with TRBD1 matching over 8 bases. This chain's CDR3 is CASSALTGGQDGYTF. The DNA for the CDR3 is TGTGCCAGCAGCGCGCTAACGGGGGGACAGGACGGCTACACCTTC.